The clone carrying this TCR beta chain was recorded many times. This entry is derived from a study of T cells in Graves' hyperthyroidism and ophthalmopathy. Researchers took RNA transcripts and amplified the TCR beta CDR3 regions from them. When the TCR CDR3 underwent first-round RT-PCR, the HTBI primer set was used. TCRdb re-called the multiplex PCR reads with MiXCR, one entry per CDR3 protein. The sample lists over 200,000 distinct CDR3 sequences; roughly 15% were seen once. From approximately 9.1 ml of fresh peripheral blood, PBMCs were isolated. Germline-derived CDR1 and CDR2 are LGHDT and YNNKEL (reference sequence). The V end was cut by 2 bases, the J end by 7 bases, with 8 bases between. The CDR3 is 13 residues long.

The chain carries TRBV3-1 and TRBJ2-2; possibly TRBD1 for D (6 bases). The source material was blood. This TCR derives from a man in his fifties or sixties with Graves' hyperthyroidism. DNA of the CDR3: TGTGCCAGCAGCCAACAAGGGGGCGGGGAGCTGTTTTTT. Protein: CASSQQGGGELFF.